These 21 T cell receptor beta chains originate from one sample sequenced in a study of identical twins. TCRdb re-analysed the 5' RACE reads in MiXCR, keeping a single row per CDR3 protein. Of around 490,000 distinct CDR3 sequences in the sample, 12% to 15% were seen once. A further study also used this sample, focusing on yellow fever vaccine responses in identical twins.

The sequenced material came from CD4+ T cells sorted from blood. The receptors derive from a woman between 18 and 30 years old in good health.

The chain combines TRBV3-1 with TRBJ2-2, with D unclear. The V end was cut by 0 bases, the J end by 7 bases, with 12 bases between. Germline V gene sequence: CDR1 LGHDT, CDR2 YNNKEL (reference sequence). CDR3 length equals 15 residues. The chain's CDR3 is CASSQDFGVFGELFF. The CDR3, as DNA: TGTGCCAGCAGCCAAGATTTTGGTGTTTTCGGGGAGCTGTTTTTT. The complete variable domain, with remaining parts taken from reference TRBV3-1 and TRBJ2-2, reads DTAVSQTPKYLVTQMGNDKSIKCEQNLGHDTMYWYKQDSKKFLKIMFSYNNKELIINETVPNRFSPKSPDKAHLNLHINSLELGDSAVYFCASSQDFGVFGELFFGEGSRLTVL.

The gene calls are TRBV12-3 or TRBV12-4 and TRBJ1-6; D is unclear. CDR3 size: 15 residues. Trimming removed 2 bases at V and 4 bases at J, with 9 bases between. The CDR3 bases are TGTGCCAGCAGTTTAATAGGGAGATATAATTCACCCCTCCACTTT. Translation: CASSLIGRYNSPLHF.

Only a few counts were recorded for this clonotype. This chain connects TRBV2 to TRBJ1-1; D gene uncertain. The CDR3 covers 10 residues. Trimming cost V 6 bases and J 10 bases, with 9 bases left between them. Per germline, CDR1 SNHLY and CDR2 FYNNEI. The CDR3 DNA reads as TGTGCCAGCAGCTTTAAAGGAGCTTTCTTT. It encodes CASSFKGAFF.

The CDR3 DNA is TGCGCCAGCAGCTTGCCCGGGACAAATGAAGCTTTCTTT. Translation: CASSLPGTNEAFF. This chain uses TRBV5-1 with TRBJ1-1, with a possible D match to TRBD1 (6 bases). The length of the CDR3 is 13 residues. V lost 1 base and J 7 bases, leaving 11 bases between the germline ends. CDR1 is SGHRS and CDR2 is YFSETQ in the germline V gene.

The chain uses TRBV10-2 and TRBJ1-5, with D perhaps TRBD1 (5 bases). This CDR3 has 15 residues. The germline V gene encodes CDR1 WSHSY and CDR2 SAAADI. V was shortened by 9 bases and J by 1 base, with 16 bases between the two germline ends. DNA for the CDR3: TGCGCCAGATCCGGGGGGAAATGGAGCAATCAGCCCCAGCATTTT. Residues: CARSGGKWSNQPQHF.

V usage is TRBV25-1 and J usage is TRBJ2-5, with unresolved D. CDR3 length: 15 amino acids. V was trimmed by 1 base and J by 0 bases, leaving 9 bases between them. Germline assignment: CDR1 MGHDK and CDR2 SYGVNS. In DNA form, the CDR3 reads TGTGCCAGCAGTGAATTCGGCAGAAACCAAGAGACCCAGTACTTC. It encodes CASSEFGRNQETQYF. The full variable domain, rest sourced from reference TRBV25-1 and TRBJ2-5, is EADIYQTPRYLVIGTGKKITLECSQTMGHDKMYWYQQDPGMELHLIHYSYGVNSTEKGDLSSESTVSRIRTEHFPLTLESARPSHTSQYLCASSEFGRNQETQYFGPGTRLLVL.

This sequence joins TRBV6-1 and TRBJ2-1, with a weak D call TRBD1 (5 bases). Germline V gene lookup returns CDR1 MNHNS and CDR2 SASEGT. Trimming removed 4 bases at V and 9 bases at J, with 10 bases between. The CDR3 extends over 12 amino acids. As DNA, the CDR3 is TGTGCCAGCAGTGCAGGGATTGGTGAGCAGTTCTTC. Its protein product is CASSAGIGEQFF.

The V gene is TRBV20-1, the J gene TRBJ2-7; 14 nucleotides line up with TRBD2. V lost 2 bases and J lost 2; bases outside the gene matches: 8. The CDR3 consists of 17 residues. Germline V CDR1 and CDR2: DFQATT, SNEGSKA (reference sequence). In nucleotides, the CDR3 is TGCAGTGCTAGATCGGGACTAGCGGGAGCCCCGACCTACGAGCAGTACTTC. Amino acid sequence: CSARSGLAGAPTYEQYF.

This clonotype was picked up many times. This CDR3 is CASSSRGVGTDTQYF. The DNA for the CDR3 is TGTGCCAGCAGCTCAAGAGGGGTTGGCACAGATACGCAGTATTTT. The chain combines TRBV5-5 with TRBJ2-3; D assignment may be TRBD1 or TRBD2 (5 bases each). This CDR3 region has 15 residues. Germline CDR1 SGHKS, CDR2 YYEKEE (reference sequence). Deletions cut 3 bases from V and 1 base from J, with 12 bases between.

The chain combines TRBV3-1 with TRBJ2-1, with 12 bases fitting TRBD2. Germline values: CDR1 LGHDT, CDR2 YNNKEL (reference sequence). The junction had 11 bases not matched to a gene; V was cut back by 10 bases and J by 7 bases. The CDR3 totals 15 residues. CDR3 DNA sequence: TGTGCCACCTGCCCCTCTGGGACTAGCGGGAATGAGCAGTTCTTC. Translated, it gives CATCPSGTSGNEQFF.

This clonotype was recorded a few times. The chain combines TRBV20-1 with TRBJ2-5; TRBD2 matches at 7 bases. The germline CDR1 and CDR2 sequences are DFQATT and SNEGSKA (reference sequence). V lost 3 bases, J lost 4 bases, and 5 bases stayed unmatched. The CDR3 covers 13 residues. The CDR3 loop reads CSASRDYGETQYF. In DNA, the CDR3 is TGCAGTGCTAGCCGGGACTATGGAGAGACCCAGTACTTC.

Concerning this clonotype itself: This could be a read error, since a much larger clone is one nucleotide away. CDR3 in amino acids: CASSSEPGAIQPQHF. The CDR3 DNA follows: TGTGCCAGCAGCTCAGAACCAGGGGCCATTCAGCCCCAGCATTTT. The rearrangement joins TRBV7-3 to TRBJ1-5, with a weak D call TRBD1 (6 bases). V lost 4 bases and J lost 6, with 16 bases in between. Per the germline V gene, CDR1 is SGHTA and CDR2 is FQGTGA. The CDR3 extends over 15 amino acids.

CDR3 sequence: CASSPLADRVTEAFF. The CDR3 DNA sequence: TGTGCCAGCAGCCCTCTAGCGGACAGGGTCACTGAAGCTTTCTTT. The chain employs TRBV12-3 or TRBV12-4 and TRBJ1-1, with 8 nucleotides matching TRBD1. Trimming at V came to 6 bases and at J to 4 bases, leaving 10 bases not matched to a gene. CDR3 length: 15 amino acids.

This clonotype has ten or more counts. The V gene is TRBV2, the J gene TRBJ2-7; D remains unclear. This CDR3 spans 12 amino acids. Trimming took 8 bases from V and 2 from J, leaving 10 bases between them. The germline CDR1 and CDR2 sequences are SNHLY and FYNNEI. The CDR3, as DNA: TGTGCCAGCTTTCGGCCTCCCTACGAGCAGTACTTC. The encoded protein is CASFRPPYEQYF.

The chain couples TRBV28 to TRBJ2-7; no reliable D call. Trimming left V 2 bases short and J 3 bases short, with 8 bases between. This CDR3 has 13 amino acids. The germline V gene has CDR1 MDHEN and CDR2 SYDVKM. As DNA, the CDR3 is TGTGCCAGCAGTTTAAGGCCCCACTACGAGCAGTACGTC. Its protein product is CASSLRPHYEQYV.

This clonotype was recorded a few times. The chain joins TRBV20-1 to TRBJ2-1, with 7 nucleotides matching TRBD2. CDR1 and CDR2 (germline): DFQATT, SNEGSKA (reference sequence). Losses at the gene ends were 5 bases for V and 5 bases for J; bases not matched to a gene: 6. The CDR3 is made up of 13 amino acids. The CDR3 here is CSAFGLADNEQFF. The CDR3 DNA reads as TGCAGTGCTTTCGGGCTAGCGGACAATGAGCAGTTCTTC.

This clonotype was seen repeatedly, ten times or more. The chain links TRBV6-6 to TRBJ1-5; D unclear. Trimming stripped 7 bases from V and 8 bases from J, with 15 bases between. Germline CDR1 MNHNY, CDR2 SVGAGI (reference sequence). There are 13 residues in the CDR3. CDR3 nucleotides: TGTGCCAGCAAAAGAACAGCTCTGGAGCCCCAGCATTTT. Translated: CASKRTALEPQHF.

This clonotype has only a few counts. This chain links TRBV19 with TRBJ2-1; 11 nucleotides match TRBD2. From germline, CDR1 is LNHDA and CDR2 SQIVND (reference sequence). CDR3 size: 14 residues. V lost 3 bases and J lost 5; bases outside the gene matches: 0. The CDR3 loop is CASSISGGDNEQFF. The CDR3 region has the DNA TGTGCCAGTAGTATTAGCGGGGGGGACAATGAGCAGTTCTTC.

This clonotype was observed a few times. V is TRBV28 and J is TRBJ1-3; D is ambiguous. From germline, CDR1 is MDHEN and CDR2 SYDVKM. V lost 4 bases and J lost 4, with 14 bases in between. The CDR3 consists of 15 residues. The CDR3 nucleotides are TGTGCCAGCAGTTCCCCCTCTAACCTGGGAAACACCATATATTTT. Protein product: CASSSPSNLGNTIYF.

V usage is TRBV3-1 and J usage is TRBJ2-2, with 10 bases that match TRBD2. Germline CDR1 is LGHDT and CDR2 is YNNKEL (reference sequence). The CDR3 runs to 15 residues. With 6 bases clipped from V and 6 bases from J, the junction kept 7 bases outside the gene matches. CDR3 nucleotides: TGTGCCAGCAGGGCCTCTAGCGGGAGCTCCGGGGAGCTGTTTTTT. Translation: CASRASSGSSGELFF.

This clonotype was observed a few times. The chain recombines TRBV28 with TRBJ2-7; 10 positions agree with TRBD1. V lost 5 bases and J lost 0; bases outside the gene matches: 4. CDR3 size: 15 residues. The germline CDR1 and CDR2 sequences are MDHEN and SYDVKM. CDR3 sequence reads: CASSKTGGLSYEQYF. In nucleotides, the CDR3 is TGTGCCAGCAGTAAGACAGGGGGCCTCTCCTACGAGCAGTACTTC.